This T cell receptor beta chain was sequenced for a study of control samples from healthy donors and cancer patients. The data were produced by immunoSEQ multiplex PCR, yet TCRdb's version contains in-frame clones alone and is incomplete. Of about 96,000 clones listed, 93% are singletons. CDR3 length: 12 residues. The ends were cut back, 4 bases at V and 8 bases at J, with 12 bases in the middle. Looked up from germline, CDR1 is SGHDT and CDR2 is YYEEEE. The origin of this receptor is a man in his late teens or twenties in good health. Sequencing was carried out using blood. The rearrangement links TRBV5-6 to TRBJ1-2, with unresolved D. The CDR3 DNA reads as TGTGCCAGCAGCCAGGCGAACGCAGGCTACACCTTC. It translates to CASSQANAGYTF.